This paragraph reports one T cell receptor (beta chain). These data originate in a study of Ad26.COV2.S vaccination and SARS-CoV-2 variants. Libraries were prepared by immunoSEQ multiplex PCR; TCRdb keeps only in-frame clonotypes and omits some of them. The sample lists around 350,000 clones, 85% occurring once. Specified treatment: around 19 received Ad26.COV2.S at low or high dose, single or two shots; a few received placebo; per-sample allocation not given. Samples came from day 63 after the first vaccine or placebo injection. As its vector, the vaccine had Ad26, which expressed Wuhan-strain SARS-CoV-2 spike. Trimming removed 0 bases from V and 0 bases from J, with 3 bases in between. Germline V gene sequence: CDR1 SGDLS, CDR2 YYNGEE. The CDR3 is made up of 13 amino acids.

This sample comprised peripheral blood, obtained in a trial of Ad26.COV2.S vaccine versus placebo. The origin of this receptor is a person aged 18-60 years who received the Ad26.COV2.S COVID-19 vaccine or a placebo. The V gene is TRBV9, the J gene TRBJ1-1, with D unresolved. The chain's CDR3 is CASSVEMNTEAFF. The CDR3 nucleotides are TGTGCCAGCAGCGTAGAGATGAACACTGAAGCTTTCTTT.